Below are 2 T cell receptor beta chains sequenced from a single sample in a study of CD8 T cells in ankylosing spondylitis. Study observations and caveats: Ankylosing spondylitis blood appeared to carry a characteristic TCR beta motif of roughly eight highly homologous variants.

Their antigens are not known. TCRdb processed the 5' RACE reads anew with MiXCR; each CDR3 protein has one entry. The sample has 750,000 to 850,000 distinct CDR3 sequences, 12% seen once; the top ten hold 0.51%. Sequencing was performed on blood, either unsorted or a sorted T cell fraction (not recorded which). These TCRs come from a male donor with ankylosing spondylitis.

The gene calls are TRBV7-3 and TRBJ1-1; tentatively, D is TRBD1 (5 bases). CDR3 length: 16 residues. Trimming removed 5 bases from V and 0 bases from J, with 16 bases in between. Germline assignment: CDR1 SGHTA and CDR2 FQGTGA. The CDR3: CASSPGRGVMNTEAFF. CDR3 DNA sequence: TGTGCCAGCAGCCCCGGGAGGGGAGTCATGAACACTGAAGCTTTCTTT.

A few counts support this clonotype. This chain uses TRBV12-3 or TRBV12-4 with TRBJ1-1; 9 positions agree with TRBD1. The CDR3 covers 14 residues. Germline trimming cut 1 base from V and 11 bases from J; bases unmatched to any gene: 8. CDR3 protein: CASSLDAGTGKAFF. The CDR3 DNA is TGTGCCAGCAGTTTAGATGCGGGGACAGGGAAGGCTTTCTTT.